The source of this T cell receptor (beta chain) is a study of T cells in Graves' hyperthyroidism and ophthalmopathy. First hyperthyroidism diagnosis is when the blood sample was obtained, before any ophthalmopathy symptoms. Isolation of PBMCs was performed on 8.5 to 10 ml fresh peripheral blood. This clonotype was observed many times. Its cognate antigen is unknown. Regions amplified from RNA transcripts were the TCR beta CDR3 regions. HTBI primers were employed in a first-round RT-PCR of the TCR CDR3. TCRdb recomputed calls from the multiplex PCR reads with MiXCR, one row per CDR3 protein. The table includes about 380,000 distinct CDR3 sequences, 13% detected once. V shed 6 bases, J shed 5 bases, and the junction held 13 bases outside the gene matches. Looked up from germline, CDR1 is SNHLY and CDR2 is FYNNEI. This CDR3 spans 16 amino acids. Study-level points and caveats: Most thyroid-expanded clonotypes above 0.001 were also found in blood. Model predictions of ophthalmopathy came a median around 6.5 months before onset.

This receptor was obtained from a man aged 25 to 40 with Graves' hyperthyroidism that later progressed to Graves' ophthalmopathy. The chain couples TRBV2 to TRBJ2-5, with 9 bases lining up with TRBD1. Sequenced: blood. The CDR3 region is CASRRGTGILQETQYF. DNA for the CDR3: TGTGCCAGCAGAAGGGGGACAGGGATCTTGCAGGAGACCCAGTACTTC.